The sequence of this TCR beta chain was determined in a study of control samples from healthy donors and cancer patients. From germline, CDR1 is MNHEY and CDR2 SVGAGI. The CDR3 consists of 14 residues. The junction had 4 bases not matched to a gene; V was cut back by 6 bases and J by 3 bases. The repertoire was sequenced with immunoSEQ multiplex PCR; TCRdb's copy has only in-frame clones and lacks some. The sample lists 150,000 to 200,000 clones; roughly 91% were seen once. The sample comprised blood. The rearrangement links TRBV6-5 to TRBJ1-4, with 7 bases matching TRBD1. The clonotype was recovered from a woman younger than 45 in good health. CDR3 sequence (DNA): TGTGCCAGCAGGTCAGGGGGGGCTAATGAAAAACTGTTTTTT. It specifies CASRSGGANEKLFF.